These T cell receptor beta chains were read from a single sample in a study of cytotoxic CD8 clonotypes in ibrutinib-treated CLL. Generated by immunoSEQ multiplex PCR, the TCRdb table keeps only in-frame clones and is missing some. The sample yields approximately 140,000 clones, under 95% seen once. Sequenced material: PBMCs, taken after 12 months of ibrutinib treatment. These receptors all stem from a human donor with chronic lymphocytic leukemia. Each CDR3 is given with its conserved first and last residue. Each record gives: D gene, J gene, V gene, clone size, CDR3 DNA, CDR3 protein. D genes are given only for firm matches. The size of a clone is reported for some rows only, either as once, few or many, or as a class for expanded clones.

TRBD1 | TRBJ2-7 | TRBV27 | . | TGTGCCAGCAGCGAAGGGGGCCCTATGGTGCAGTACTTC | CASSEGGPMVQYF
. | TRBJ2-1 | TRBV11-3 | once | TGTGCCAGCAGCTCCCAGTTGGGTGACAATGAGCAGTTCTTC | CASSSQLGDNEQFF
. | TRBJ2-7 | TRBV19 | . | TGTGCCAGTAGTAGGTCTTTTCCTACCTACGAGCAGTACTTC | CASSRSFPTYEQYF
. | TRBJ2-5 | TRBV27 | . | TGTGCCACCCGGGCTACCGCCCACCAAGAGACCCAGTACTTC | CATRATAHQETQYF
. | TRBJ1-3 | TRBV7-9 | . | TGTGCCAGCAGCTTAGTAGGTGGAAACACCATATATTTT | CASSLVGGNTIYF
TRBD1 | TRBJ2-7 | TRBV28 | . | TGTGCCAGCAGTTCGGGACAGGGAGAGGGGCAGTACTTC | CASSSGQGEGQYF
. | TRBJ1-2 | TRBV25-1 | . | TGTGCCAGCAGTGAATTAGGAGGGGAGAATGGCTACACCTTC | CASSELGGENGYTF
. | TRBJ1-2 | TRBV4-3 | . | TGCGCCAGCAGCCAAGAGGGAGGGCAGGGAGGCTACACCTTC | CASSQEGGQGGYTF
. | TRBJ2-1 | TRBV9 | once | TGTGCCAGCAGTCCCGGGGGATTGAACAATGAGCAGTTCTTC | CASSPGGLNNEQFF
. | TRBJ1-4 | TRBV29-1 | . | TGCAGCGTTTTCAAGATACGGGATGAAAAACTGTTTTTT | CSVFKIRDEKLFF
TRBD2 | TRBJ2-3 | TRBV11-2 | . | TGTGCCAGCAGCCCGGGGGGGGCTAGCGGGAGTATGTCTGGAGATACGCAGTATTTT | CASSPGGASGSMSGDTQYF
. | TRBJ2-2 | TRBV28 | . | TGTGCCAGCAGCCCTGGGGCAGGGTGGGACACCGGGGAGCTGTTTTTT | CASSPGAGWDTGELFF
. | TRBJ2-5 | TRBV5-6 | once | TGTGCCAGCAGCTTGCGAGGGGATTCAGGGGTAAAGACCCAGTACTTC | CASSLRGDSGVKTQYF
. | TRBJ1-5 | TRBV7-2 | . | TGTGCCAGCAGCAACCGTTCCGGGGGATATAGCAATCAGCCCCAGCATTTT | CASSNRSGGYSNQPQHF
TRBD2 | TRBJ2-7 | TRBV7-2 | . | TGTGCCAGCAGCCGCCGGGGGGGGAACGAGCAGTACTTC | CASSRRGGNEQYF
. | TRBJ2-5 | TRBV18 | . | TGTGCCAGCTCACCTCAAGAGACCCAGTACTTC | CASSPQETQYF
. | TRBJ2-3 | TRBV7-2 | . | TGTGCCAGCAGCACATACACAGATACGCAGTATTTT | CASSTYTDTQYF
. | TRBJ1-5 | TRBV18 | . | TGTGCCAGCTCCCGACGGACGTATCTATGGGGCAATCAGCCCCAGCATTTT | CASSRRTYLWGNQPQHF
. | TRBJ1-4 | TRBV7-8 | . | TGTGCCAGCAGCAAACCGGGGCACGGACCGGTTGCAACTAATGAAAAACTGTTTTTT | CASSKPGHGPVATNEKLFF
. | TRBJ1-5 | TRBV21-1 | few | TGTGCCAGCAGGACGGCAGGGGTGCAGCCCCAGCATTTT | CASRTAGVQPQHF
TRBD1 | TRBJ1-1 | TRBV19 | few | TGTGCCAGTAACGCTCCGGACAGGACGGTGGGAGCTTTCTTT | CASNAPDRTVGAFF
TRBD2 | TRBJ2-3 | TRBV7-2 | . | TGTGCCAGCGCAAAATCCCTCGTTGCAGCGGGAGAAGCCATTTTT | CASAKSLVAAGEAIF
TRBD1 | TRBJ2-5 | TRBV7-9 | . | TGTGCCAGCAGCCCCAGGGACAGGGACCAAGAGACCCAGTACTTC | CASSPRDRDQETQYF
. | TRBJ1-5 | TRBV6-6 | once | TGTGCCAGCACCCCACCAGAGGGCCATCAGCCCCAGCATTTT | CASTPPEGHQPQHF
TRBD1 | TRBJ1-3 | TRBV6-6 | . | TGTGCCAGCAGGAGGGGGCTAGGAGGAAACACCATATATTTT | CASRRGLGGNTIYF
. | TRBJ1-2 | TRBV5-1 | . | TGCGCCAGCAGCTTGGAGTTGGCAGCCTATGGCTACACCTTC | CASSLELAAYGYTF
. | TRBJ2-1 | TRBV2 | . | TGTGCCAGCAGTGAAGAGGTCCTAGGAGTAAAGTTCTTC | CASSEEVLGVKFF
. | TRBJ1-1 | TRBV5-1 | . | TGCGCCAGCAGCTTGGCCCTTAATCCGGGGGCGCCGTCTGAAGCTTTCTTT | CASSLALNPGAPSEAFF
TRBD1 | TRBJ1-2 | TRBV7-2 | . | TGTGCCAGCAGCCCGGACAGGAACTATGGCTACACCTTC | CASSPDRNYGYTF
. | TRBJ2-3 | TRBV27 | . | TGTGCCAGCAGTTTACAGCCCGCCATTGGCGTTACTAGCACAGATACGCAGTATTTT | CASSLQPAIGVTSTDTQYF
. | TRBJ1-6 | TRBV30 | . | TGTGCCGGAAACTACAAGAATTCACCCCTCCACTTT | CAGNYKNSPLHF
. | TRBJ2-6 | TRBV10-3 | . | TGTGCCGGCTTGGAGTCTGGGGCCAACGTCCTGACTTTC | CAGLESGANVLTF
TRBD1 | TRBJ2-3 | TRBV19 | . | TGTGCCAGTAGGACAGGGGGCAGTTCGACAGATACGCAGTATTTT | CASRTGGSSTDTQYF
TRBD1 | TRBJ2-5 | TRBV5-1 | . | TGCGCCAGCAGCCCCGAAGGACAGGGGGCAGAGACCCAGTACTTC | CASSPEGQGAETQYF
TRBD2 | TRBJ2-1 | TRBV5-1 | . | TGCGCCAGCCGCTTTACTAGCGGGAGGCCTAATGAGCAGTTCTTC | CASRFTSGRPNEQFF